This TCR beta chain derives from a study of T cells in localized non-small cell lung cancer. Findings of the study overall: Heterogeneity is still possible, as just one tumor region was sequenced. Within adjacent lung there appeared a median approximately 57 of the top 100 tumor clones. Higher blood T cell density went with longer overall survival. Tumor trailed uninvolved adjacent lung in T cell clonality, which peaked there.

The CDR3 has 15 amino acids. V gave up 5 bases and J gave up 4 bases, with 17 bases separating them. Germline CDR1 reads SGHTA; CDR2 reads FQGTGA. Remarks on this clone: Antigen: not known.

Sequencing used immunoSEQ multiplex PCR; TCRdb keeps in-frame clones, though not all of them. The sample gives 20,000 to 30,000 clones, 81% of which show up once; roughly 10% is in the top ten. The chain employs TRBV7-3 and TRBJ1-2; D is uncertain. Sequencing was performed on peripheral blood, taken before any cancer treatment. This receptor was identified in a man aged 35-69 years with stage III squamous cell lung carcinoma. As DNA, the CDR3 is TGTGCCAGCAGCCCGGACGGTGCCATCCCCTATGGCTACACCTTC. The encoded protein is CASSPDGAIPYGYTF.